This TCR beta chain derives from a study of blood T cell repertoires in COVID-19. Study context: There were acute and convalescent COVID-19 samples, and they came from the United States, Italy and Spain.

Trimming stripped 1 base from V and 4 bases from J, with 8 bases between. In germline, CDR1 is SGHAT, CDR2 FQNNGV. The CDR3 spans 14 residues. Authors' data handling: Reference gene primer amplification yielded estimated nucleated cell counts. TCRdb keeps only in-frame clones here, not all; method: immunoSEQ multiplex PCR. V and J calls and clone size come straight from that table; D and trimming were deduced from the DNA. The sample lists 89,000 or so clones, more than 90% occurring once. Sequencing input: peripheral blood. The receptor was isolated from a human donor with active COVID-19. The donor label of this sample is uncertain. This chain uses TRBV11-2 with TRBJ1-5, with a possible D match to TRBD1 (5 bases). In nucleotides, the CDR3 is TGTGCCAGCAGCTTAGGGGGCGTGAATCAGCCCCAGCATTTT. It codes for CASSLGGVNQPQHF.